Each of the 16 T cell receptor beta chains below was sequenced from the same sample in a study of T-cell memory formation after mild COVID-19. From the 5' RACE reads, TCRdb called clonotypes with MiXCR, one entry per CDR3 protein. The repertoire holds 150,000 to 200,000 distinct CDR3 sequences, around a tenth seen once, with approximately 3.4% in the top ten. Sequenced material: PBMCs or a T cell subset sorted from them (not recorded which). The receptors here all came from a man aged 18 to 29 who had mild COVID-19 (a few samples of this study predate the infection). Cell type and time point are not known.

This sequence joins TRBV5-1 and TRBJ2-5; 13 positions match TRBD2. V shed 7 bases, J shed 1 base, and the junction held 10 bases outside the gene matches. Germline assignment: CDR1 SGHRS and CDR2 YFSETQ. There are 17 residues in the CDR3. In nucleotides, the CDR3 is TGCGCCAGCTCGCCGGGACTAGCGGGGATTTTCCAAGAGACCCAGTACTTC. Residues: CASSPGLAGIFQETQYF.

This clonotype was detected only a few times. V and J are TRBV7-2 and TRBJ1-1, with unresolved D. With 4 bases removed from V and 4 bases from J, the gap between germline ends came to 10 bases. CDR1 and CDR2 from the germline V gene are SGHTA and FQGNSA. The CDR3 has 13 residues. For the CDR3, the DNA is TGTGCCAGCAGCTATGTGGGTGGCACTGAAGCTTTCTTT. It is translated as CASSYVGGTEAFF. The full variable domain, with the rest looked up from reference TRBV7-2 and TRBJ1-1, is GAGVSQSPSNKVTEKGKDVELRCDPISGHTALYWYRQSLGQGLEFLIYFQGNSAPDKSGLPSDRFSAERTGGSVSTLTIQRTQQEDSAVYLCASSYVGGTEAFFGQGTRLTVV.

Comment on this clonotype: Here the CDR3 omits its conserved ending phenylalanine or tryptophan, so a read error is the likely source. In nucleotides, the CDR3 is TGCGCCAGCAGTTCGGACCGCCTAAGAGGCTACACCCTC. Translating it yields CASSSDRLRGYTL. The gene calls are TRBV5-1 and TRBJ1-2; D call uncertain. CDR1 SGHRS and CDR2 YFSETQ come from the germline V gene. V was pared by 5 bases and J by 8 bases, with 16 bases between. This CDR3 is 13 amino acids long.

CDR3 sequence (DNA): TGTGCCAGCAGCCAAGAAGGGTTCAAAGATACGCAGTATTTT. It translates to CASSQEGFKDTQYF. The rearrangement links TRBV3-1 to TRBJ2-3; D is undetermined. The CDR3 has 14 residues. Germline CDR1 LGHDT, CDR2 YNNKEL (reference sequence). Trimming stripped 0 bases from V and 5 bases from J, with 9 bases between.

To note about this clonotype: Its ends do not fully match the called genes, so a read error is possible. The chain recombines TRBV11-2 with TRBJ1-2; D is unresolved. This CDR3 is 12 amino acids long. The germline gives CDR1 SGHAT, CDR2 FQNNGV. CDR3 in DNA: TGTGCCAGCAGTTTAGATCAGTATGGCTACACCTTC. Protein: CASSLDQYGYTF.

This clonotype occurred a few times. The chain recombines TRBV6-6 with TRBJ1-5; 8 positions agree with TRBD1. V lost 6 bases and J lost 2; bases outside the gene matches: 6. The CDR3 covers 15 residues. Germline CDR1 reads MNHNY; CDR2 reads SVGAGI (reference sequence). The DNA of the CDR3 is TGTGCCAGCAGCCAAGACAGGGGCGGCAATCAGCCCCAGCATTTT. It specifies CASSQDRGGNQPQHF.

This clonotype has at least ten counts. The rearrangement links TRBV5-1 to TRBJ2-5; D is possibly TRBD1 or TRBD2 (5 bases each). Trimming shortened V by 6 bases and J by 4 bases, and 16 bases separated the two germline ends. The length of the CDR3 is 14 residues. From germline, CDR1 is SGHRS and CDR2 YFSETQ. The CDR3 region is CASTQGWGLETQYF. CDR3 DNA sequence: TGCGCCAGCACCCAAGGGTGGGGGTTAGAGACCCAGTACTTC.

This clonotype was counted at least ten times. The V and J genes are TRBV10-2 and TRBJ2-5, with D perhaps matching TRBD2 (6 bases). Per the germline V gene, CDR1 is WSHSY and CDR2 is SAAADI. The CDR3 length is 13 residues. Trimming shortened V by 4 bases and J by 4 bases, and 10 bases separated the two germline ends. CDR3 sequence: CASSGDSRETQYF. CDR3 bases: TGCGCCAGCAGTGGGGACTCGCGAGAGACCCAGTACTTC.

In this sample, this clonotype turned up many times. This rearrangement joins TRBV2 to TRBJ2-5, with 12 bases identical to TRBD2. The junction had 7 bases not matched to a gene; V was cut back by 8 bases and J by 3 bases. This CDR3 spans 15 amino acids. CDR1 is SNHLY and CDR2 is FYNNEI in the germline V gene. The chain's CDR3 is CASGGLAGPEETQYF. CDR3 bases: TGTGCCAGCGGAGGACTAGCGGGACCCGAAGAGACCCAGTACTTC.

This clonotype was seen once. This chain connects TRBV2 to TRBJ1-1; D not resolved. Germline V gene sequence: CDR1 SNHLY, CDR2 FYNNEI. This CDR3 is 13 amino acids long. Trimming cost V 4 bases and J 4 bases, with 10 bases left between them. As DNA, the CDR3 is TGTGCCAGCAGTGTAAGGGAATCCACTGAAGCTTTCTTT. This gives the protein CASSVRESTEAFF.

The gene calls are TRBV19 and TRBJ2-2, with a possible D match to TRBD2 (5 bases). The V end was cut by 5 bases, the J end by 0 bases, with 10 bases between. The CDR3 covers 15 residues. Germline lookup yields CDR1 LNHDA and CDR2 SQIVND (reference sequence). The CDR3 DNA reads as TGTGCCAGTAGTCCCGGACTCGCGAACACCGGGGAGCTGTTTTTT. Its protein is CASSPGLANTGELFF.

This clonotype was counted only a few times. The chain is built from TRBV5-1 and TRBJ2-3, with 7 bases matching TRBD1. J lost 3 bases, V lost 3 bases, and 4 bases had no gene match. The CDR3 is 14 amino acids. Germline V lookup: CDR1 SGHRS, CDR2 YFSETQ. In DNA form, the CDR3 reads TGCGCCAGCAGCTCGGGACAGCCGACAGATACGCAGTATTTT. Translation gives CASSSGQPTDTQYF.

The V call is TRBV11-2, the J call TRBJ2-5; 8 bases are shared with TRBD1. CDR1 is SGHAT and CDR2 is FQNNGV in the germline V gene. V gave up 5 bases and J gave up 5 bases; unmatched junction bases: 13. This CDR3 is built from 16 residues. The CDR3 spells CASSPRTGNVRETQYF. The CDR3 DNA follows: TGTGCCAGCAGCCCCCGGACAGGGAATGTGAGGGAGACCCAGTACTTC.

V is TRBV5-6 and J is TRBJ2-5, with TRBD1 as a possible D gene (5 bases). The germline CDR1 and CDR2 sequences are SGHDT and YYEEEE. The CDR3 spans 13 residues. The V gene lost 0 bases and the J gene lost 4 bases, with 7 bases spanning the gap. The CDR3 region is CASSLGQTETQYF. The DNA for the CDR3 is TGTGCCAGCAGCTTGGGACAGACAGAGACCCAGTACTTC.

The CDR3 loop reads CASSPRPYGPQHF. The CDR3 nucleotides are TGTGCCAGCAGTCCCCGTCCTTATGGGCCCCAGCATTTT. The chain carries TRBV28 and TRBJ1-5; no clear D. Germline V gene sequence: CDR1 MDHEN, CDR2 SYDVKM. With 5 bases removed from V and 9 bases from J, the gap between germline ends came to 14 bases. The CDR3 totals 13 residues.

This clonotype was observed at least ten times. The chain combines TRBV10-3 with TRBJ1-5; TRBD1 might be the D (6 bases). This CDR3 contains 14 residues. Trimming pared 6 bases from V and 5 bases from J, leaving 14 bases between. The germline gives CDR1 ENHRY, CDR2 SYGVKD. CDR3 sequence: CAISEAGADQPQHF. The CDR3, as DNA: TGTGCCATCAGCGAGGCAGGGGCAGATCAGCCCCAGCATTTT.